Following are 27 T cell receptor beta chains from one sample sequenced in a study of T cells in Graves' hyperthyroidism and ophthalmopathy. Amplification targeted TCR beta CDR3 regions from RNA transcripts. Researchers ran a first-round RT-PCR on the TCR CDR3 using the HTBI primer set. Each CDR3 protein gets one entry after TCRdb re-called the multiplex PCR reads with MiXCR. The repertoire consists of approximately 740,000 distinct CDR3 sequences, with around 13% occurring once and the leading ten covering 10% to 13%. The specimen was blood. All receptors derive from a woman aged 18-30 years with Graves' hyperthyroidism.

In its sample, this clonotype was seen once. This CDR3 is missing its conserved last phenylalanine or tryptophan, likely due to a read error. The chain couples TRBV4-3 to TRBJ2-7, with a weak D call TRBD1 (5 bases). The CDR3 spans 15 residues. Trimming left V 3 bases short and J 0 bases short, with 12 bases between. CDR1 LGHNA and CDR2 YSLEER come from the germline V gene. The CDR3 spells CASSQQGTNSYEQYL. CDR3 coding DNA: TGCGCCAGCAGCCAGCAGGGTACCAACTCCTACGAGCAGTACTTA.

The chain combines TRBV7-9 with TRBJ2-2, with D maybe TRBD2 (5 bases). Germline CDR1 SEHNR, CDR2 FQNEAQ (reference sequence). Trimming left V 3 bases short and J 2 bases short, with 31 bases between. This CDR3 is 22 amino acids long. CDR3 in DNA: TGTGCCAGCAGCTTGACACCCCCACTAGAGGCCTTCGTTATCTCTAACACCGGGGAGCTGTTTTTT. Translating it yields CASSLTPPLEAFVISNTGELFF.

At least ten counts were recorded for this clonotype. CDR3 nucleotides: TGTGCCAGCAGTCTACGAAGTCCCGGGACAGGGAATGCCTATGGCTACACCTTC. It translates to CASSLRSPGTGNAYGYTF. The chain carries TRBV27 and TRBJ1-2, with TRBD1 matching 9 bases. CDR3 length: 18 residues. With 5 bases clipped from V and 4 bases from J, the junction kept 17 bases outside the gene matches. Germline CDR1 MNHEY, CDR2 SMNVEV (reference sequence).

At least ten counts were recorded for this clonotype. J is TRBJ2-1 and V is TRBV6-1; 16 bases line up with TRBD2. The V and J ends lost 6 bases and 1 base, in that order; junction bases with no gene match: 12. The CDR3 is 20 amino acids. CDR1 MNHNS and CDR2 SASEGT come from the germline V gene. The CDR3 loop is CASRTGLAGGGIRSYNEQFF. Written as DNA, the CDR3 is TGTGCCAGCAGAACGGGACTAGCGGGAGGGGGGATTAGGTCCTACAATGAGCAGTTCTTC.

This rearrangement joins TRBV14 to TRBJ2-1; no firm D call. V lost 0 bases to trimming and J lost 4 bases, with 10 bases between them. In germline, CDR1 is SGHDN, CDR2 FVKESK. The CDR3 runs 15 residues. CDR3 amino acids: CASSQEIGRYNEQFF. The CDR3 DNA follows: TGTGCCAGCAGCCAAGAAATTGGAAGGTACAATGAGCAGTTCTTC.

In its sample, this clonotype was seen a few times. This chain uses TRBV4-1 with TRBJ1-3; D may be TRBD1 (5 bases). This CDR3 comprises 17 residues. V was cut by 0 bases and J by 0 bases, with 12 bases left in between. From germline, CDR1 is MGHRA and CDR2 YSYEKL. CDR3 coding DNA: TGCGCCAGCAGCCAAGATCCGGCAGGGCGCTCTGGAAACACCATATATTTT. It codes for CASSQDPAGRSGNTIYF.

Only a few counts were recorded for this clonotype. The gene calls are TRBV5-1 and TRBJ1-1; 7 positions agree with TRBD1. The CDR3 length is 15 residues. Trimming cost V 4 bases and J 5 bases; bases outside gene matches: 11. The germline V gene has CDR1 SGHRS and CDR2 YFSETQ. The CDR3 protein is CASSLGTAQGTEAFF. In DNA, the CDR3 is TGCGCCAGCAGCCTAGGGACAGCCCAAGGGACTGAAGCTTTCTTT.

The chain recombines TRBV29-1 with TRBJ2-2; 12 bases line up with TRBD2. Per the germline V gene, CDR1 is SQVTM and CDR2 is ANQGSEA. V lost 7 bases and J lost 4; bases outside the gene matches: 7. The CDR3 runs 15 residues. The CDR3 loop reads CSAKTSGSGTGELFF. The CDR3 coding sequence is TGCAGCGCAAAGACTAGCGGGAGTGGCACCGGGGAGCTGTTTTTT.

The rearrangement links TRBV4-2 to TRBJ2-3, with D hard to call. The V gene's germline CDR1 is LGHNA and CDR2 YNFKEQ. With 1 base removed from V and 6 bases from J, the gap between germline ends came to 8 bases. This CDR3 has 13 residues. The CDR3 DNA reads TGTGCCAGCAGCCAAGGGCCAGGTGATACGCAGTATTTT. This sequence encodes CASSQGPGDTQYF.

CDR3 DNA: TGTGCCAGTAGTATTCCCTCGGTCAATCGGGCGAACACTGAAGCTTTCTTT. Translating it yields CASSIPSVNRANTEAFF. The chain joins TRBV19 to TRBJ1-1; D is ambiguous. This CDR3 is built from 17 residues. The germline V gene has CDR1 LNHDA and CDR2 SQIVND (reference sequence). Trimming removed 3 bases at V and 1 base at J, with 18 bases between. Supplemented by reference TRBV19 and TRBJ1-1, the full variable domain reads DGGITQSPKYLFRKEGQNVTLSCEQNLNHDAMYWYRQDPGQGLRLIYYSQIVNDFQKGDIAEGYSVSREKKESFPLTVTSAQKNPTAFYLCASSIPSVNRANTEAFFGQGTRLTVV.

The chain combines TRBV10-3 with TRBJ2-5; perhaps TRBD1 as D (5 bases). The germline V and J ends were trimmed by 2 bases and 2 bases, with 9 bases remaining between them. CDR1 ENHRY and CDR2 SYGVKD come from the germline V gene. The CDR3 is 14 residues long. CDR3 amino acids: CAISEGASQETQYF. The CDR3 region has the DNA TGTGCCATCAGTGAGGGGGCTTCTCAAGAGACCCAGTACTTC.

V usage is TRBV3-1 and J usage is TRBJ2-1, with 11 bases lining up with TRBD2. Per germline, CDR1 LGHDT and CDR2 YNNKEL (reference sequence). Germline trimming cut 4 bases from V and 6 bases from J; bases unmatched to any gene: 8. This CDR3 spans 16 amino acids. As DNA, the CDR3 is TGTGCCAGCAGCCGACTAACTAGCGGGAGTGGCAATGAGCAGTTCTTC. Translating it yields CASSRLTSGSGNEQFF.

The V and J genes are TRBV11-3 and TRBJ1-2; D remains unclear. V was cut by 4 bases and J by 3 bases, with 6 bases left in between. CDR3 length: 12 residues. Germline CDR1 SGHNT, CDR2 YENEEA. This CDR3 reads CASSSLDYGYTF. The DNA of the CDR3 is TGTGCCAGCAGCTCCTTAGACTATGGCTACACCTTC.

This clonotype was seen at least ten times. The chain recombines TRBV27 with TRBJ2-7; TRBD1 matches at 7 bases. CDR3 size: 15 residues. V was clipped by 6 bases and J by 2 bases; unmatched bases: 10. CDR1 MNHEY and CDR2 SMNVEV come from the germline V gene (reference sequence). CDR3 in amino acids: CASSRDRRPTYEQYF. The CDR3 DNA reads TGTGCCAGCAGCCGGGACAGAAGACCCACCTACGAGCAGTACTTC.

This clonotype has only a few counts. This rearrangement joins TRBV5-5 to TRBJ2-7; weak D call: TRBD1 (5 bases). The CDR3 spans 14 residues. Trimming left V 6 bases short and J 4 bases short, with 17 bases between. Germline CDR1 SGHKS, CDR2 YYEKEE (reference sequence). The CDR3 DNA follows: TGTGCCAGCACCCTAACAGGAGACTTTTACGAGCAGTACTTC. Its translation is CASTLTGDFYEQYF.

This clonotype was counted at least ten times. V is TRBV12-3 or TRBV12-4 and J is TRBJ2-7, with D tentatively TRBD2 (6 bases). Deletions cut 2 bases from V and 2 bases from J, with 13 bases between. The length of the CDR3 is 15 residues. Here the CDR3 DNA reads TGTGCCAGCAGTTTAATGAGCGGGTCGACCTACGAGCAGTACTTC. Its translation: CASSLMSGSTYEQYF.

The chain joins TRBV4-3 to TRBJ1-1; 8 bases agree with TRBD1. The junction had 23 bases not matched to a gene; V was cut back by 1 base and J by 7 bases. The CDR3 length is 20 residues. Per germline, CDR1 LGHNA and CDR2 YSLEER. The chain's CDR3 is CASSQATGEVALAQSHEAFF. As DNA, the CDR3 is TGCGCCAGCAGCCAAGCGACAGGGGAAGTGGCTTTGGCACAATCCCATGAAGCTTTCTTT.

This rearrangement joins TRBV6-2 or TRBV6-3 to TRBJ2-7, with D possibly called TRBD1 or TRBD2 (6 bases each). Per the germline V gene, CDR1 is MNHEY and CDR2 is SVGEGT. The V end was cut by 5 bases, the J end by 3 bases, with 11 bases between. This CDR3 has 13 residues. The chain's CDR3 is CASSGGGNYEQYF. In DNA, the CDR3 is TGTGCCAGCAGTGGAGGGGGGAACTACGAGCAGTACTTC.

The V gene is TRBV7-9, the J gene TRBJ2-1; tentatively, D is TRBD2 (6 bases). The V gene's germline CDR1 is SEHNR and CDR2 FQNEAQ (reference sequence). V shed 5 bases and J shed 4 bases, with 18 bases lying between them. CDR3 length: 16 residues. The CDR3 bases are TGTGCCAGCAGCCCTACGGCGGGGAAGTCATACAATGAGCAGTTCTTC. Its protein product is CASSPTAGKSYNEQFF.

Notes on this clonotype: One base away lies a much larger clone, so this may be a sequencing read error. This chain uses TRBV20-1 with TRBJ2-5; possibly TRBD1 for D (6 bases). The DNA end is more similar to TRBJ2-1, so the J call may be wrong. Looked up from germline, CDR1 is DFQATT and CDR2 is SNEGSKA (reference sequence). This CDR3 region has 14 residues. The CDR3 DNA sequence: TGCAGTGCTGTAAAGGACAGCTACCAAGAGACCCAGTTCTTC. This codes for CSAVKDSYQETQFF.

This clonotype was found a few times. V and J are TRBV3-1 and TRBJ2-7; D uncertain. Germline loops: CDR1 LGHDT, CDR2 YNNKEL (reference sequence). CDR3 length equals 14 residues. V was cut by 4 bases and J by 2 bases, with 12 bases left in between. DNA of the CDR3: TGTGCCAGCAGCCCCTACCCGAAGGCCTACGAGCAGTACTTC. Residues: CASSPYPKAYEQYF.

The rearrangement joins TRBV9 to TRBJ2-7, with unresolved D. Trimming took 4 bases from V and 2 from J, leaving 13 bases between them. Germline-derived CDR1 and CDR2 are SGDLS and YYNGEE. CDR3 size: 14 residues. The chain's CDR3 is CASSPSFGPYEQYF. The CDR3, as DNA: TGTGCCAGCAGCCCCAGTTTCGGCCCCTACGAGCAGTACTTC.

J is TRBJ2-7 and V is TRBV5-1; 8 positions match TRBD2. V shed 4 bases and J 0 bases; nucleotides not matched to a gene: 12. Per germline, CDR1 SGHRS and CDR2 YFSETQ. The CDR3 is 17 residues long. The CDR3 reads CASSAVAGGLSSYEQYF. The CDR3, as DNA: TGCGCCAGCAGCGCTGTGGCGGGAGGCCTGAGCTCCTACGAGCAGTACTTC.

This clonotype turned up a few times. A junction boundary mismatches the germline segment, possibly from a read error. The chain has TRBV2 and TRBJ2-5, with 9 positions matching TRBD2. The CDR3 runs to 16 residues. Germline V gives CDR1 SNHLY, CDR2 FYNNEI. The CDR3 DNA reads as TGTGCCAGCAGAGAAGGGTGGCGGGAGGGCGAAGAGACCCAGTACTTC. Its translation is CASREGWREGEETQYF.

Ten or more counts support this clonotype. This sequence joins TRBV20-1 and TRBJ2-7, with TRBD2 matching 8 bases. The germline V gene encodes CDR1 DFQATT and CDR2 SNEGSKA (reference sequence). The junction had 7 bases not matched to a gene; V was cut back by 3 bases and J by 3 bases. The CDR3 spans 14 residues. DNA of the CDR3: TGCAGTGCTAGCGGGGGGGGAGGGGGCTACGAGCAGTACTTC. This sequence encodes CSASGGGGGYEQYF.

V usage is TRBV20-1 and J usage is TRBJ1-5, with 7 bases matching TRBD1. The CDR3 runs 14 residues. The germline V gene has CDR1 DFQATT and CDR2 SNEGSKA (reference sequence). V dropped 1 base and J dropped 5; count of bases not matched to a gene: 5. CDR3 DNA sequence: TGCAGTGCTAGAGGCACAGGGGAATATCAGCCCCAGCATTTT. This gives the protein CSARGTGEYQPQHF.

This clonotype was observed a handful of times. The chain uses TRBV29-1 and TRBJ2-3; TRBD1 aligns across 7 bases. Unmatched junction bases numbered 5, after V lost 3 bases and J lost 2 bases. The germline V gene encodes CDR1 SQVTM and CDR2 ANQGSEA. This CDR3 comprises 14 residues. CDR3: CSVDGTEYTDTQYF. CDR3 DNA: TGCAGCGTTGATGGGACAGAGTACACAGATACGCAGTATTTT.